The 10 T cell receptor beta chains below all came from one sample that was sequenced in a study of CD8 T cells in Susac syndrome. After extraction with the RNeasy kit, about 0.45 to 1 ug of the RNA was reverse transcribed using random hexamers. MiXCR was run by TCRdb on the immunoSEQ multiplex PCR reads, yielding one entry per CDR3 protein. The data contain 110,000 to 150,000 distinct CDR3 sequences, 94% of them singletons. Sequencing was done on a sample of CD8+ T cells from PBMCs. The receptors come from a human donor in good health.

The V call is TRBV15, the J call TRBJ1-2; D remains unclear. Germline values: CDR1 LNHNV, CDR2 YYDKDF (reference sequence). This CDR3 has 11 residues. V shed 5 bases and J shed 7 bases, with 8 bases lying between them. The CDR3 loop is CATSGEPGYTF. The DNA of the CDR3 is TGTGCCACCAGCGGGGAGCCTGGCTACACCTTC.

This clonotype appeared a single time. In DNA, the CDR3 is TGTGCCAGCAGCCAAGTTACGGGGAGGGCCGGGGAGCTGTTTTTT. Its protein product is CASSQVTGRAGELFF. The chain uses TRBV4-2 and TRBJ2-2, with 7 nucleotides matching TRBD2. With 1 base clipped from V and 6 bases from J, the junction kept 5 bases outside the gene matches. CDR1 and CDR2 from the germline V gene are LGHNA and YNFKEQ. The CDR3 totals 15 residues.

This chain links TRBV7-9 with TRBJ2-5; D is uncertain. V dropped 5 bases and J dropped 5 bases, with 12 bases sitting between them. Germline CDR1 is SEHNR and CDR2 is FQNEAQ (reference sequence). The CDR3 is 13 amino acids. The CDR3 DNA reads TGTGCCAGCAGCCGTCCAGCTGGGGAGACCCAGTACTTC. Translating it yields CASSRPAGETQYF.

The CDR3 loop is CASSITGSSYEQYF. In DNA, the CDR3 is TGTGCCAGTAGTATTACGGGGTCATCCTACGAGCAGTACTTC. The chain has TRBV19 and TRBJ2-7; a possible D gene is TRBD2 (5 bases). Germline CDR1 reads LNHDA; CDR2 reads SQIVND (reference sequence). Trimming removed 3 bases at V and 1 base at J, with 10 bases between. The CDR3 length is 14 residues.

The rearrangement joins TRBV6-1 to TRBJ2-2; 9 bases fit TRBD1. V dropped 5 bases and J dropped 5; count of bases not matched to a gene: 9. CDR1 and CDR2 from the germline V gene are MNHNS and SASEGT. The CDR3 contains 16 residues. For the CDR3, the DNA is TGTGCCAGCAGTAGCCCGGGACAGGGACTGACCGGGGAGCTGTTTTTT. Its protein is CASSSPGQGLTGELFF.

V usage is TRBV30 and J usage is TRBJ2-1, with 7 positions matching TRBD2. The CDR3 length is 14 residues. Germline V gene sequence: CDR1 GTSNPN, CDR2 SVGIG (reference sequence). Losses at the gene ends were 4 bases for V and 4 bases for J; bases not matched to a gene: 7. CDR3 region: CAWTTGRGYNEQFF. The CDR3 region has the DNA TGTGCCTGGACCACCGGGCGGGGGTACAATGAGCAGTTCTTC.

For this clonotype: Because it lacks the conserved phenylalanine or tryptophan at the end, this CDR3 is likely a read error. V and J are TRBV13 and TRBJ2-3; D may be TRBD2 (5 bases). The germline CDR1 and CDR2 sequences are PRHDT and FYEKMQ (reference sequence). The CDR3 length is 16 residues. V lost 5 bases to trimming and J lost 0 bases, with 15 bases between them. The CDR3 DNA is TGTGCCAGCAGCCACCCCCCCGAGCGGAGCACAGATACGCAGTATGTT. It codes for CASSHPPERSTDTQYV.

The gene calls are TRBV13 and TRBJ2-7, with 15 bases identical to TRBD2. Germline assignment: CDR1 PRHDT and CDR2 FYEKMQ (reference sequence). This CDR3 contains 16 residues. J was trimmed by 5 bases and V by 5 bases; bases with no gene match: 7. Here the CDR3 DNA reads TGTGCCAGCAGCCCCTGGACTAGCGGGGGGGGCCACGAGCAGTACTTC. It encodes CASSPWTSGGGHEQYF.

The genes are TRBV7-9 and TRBJ2-1; 7 nucleotides agree with TRBD2. The V gene end was trimmed by 5 bases and the J gene end by 6 bases; junction bases not matched to a gene: 4. The length of the CDR3 is 13 residues. Germline values: CDR1 SEHNR, CDR2 FQNEAQ (reference sequence). CDR3 nucleotide sequence: TGTGCCAGCAGCCCCGGGAGGAGCAATGAGCAGTTCTTC. This sequence encodes CASSPGRSNEQFF.

This chain links TRBV5-4 with TRBJ2-1; 8 bases align to TRBD2. There are 17 residues in the CDR3. Germline CDR1 SGHNT, CDR2 YYREEE (reference sequence). V was clipped by 0 bases and J by 1 base; unmatched bases: 6. The CDR3 region has the DNA TGTGCCAGCAGCTTGGGAAACGAGCGGGAGTCCTACAATGAGCAGTTCTTC. Its translation: CASSLGNERESYNEQFF.